The next 25 T cell receptor beta chains were all read from a single sample in a study of shared clonotypes between healthy human individuals. TCRdb's table, derived via immunoSEQ multiplex PCR, lists solely in-frame clones and lacks some. The sample contains about 1 million clones, under 80% of which appear only once. The sample consisted of memory CD4+ T cells sorted from blood. The subset denotes: CD45RA-negative fraction. The receptors derive from a young man in good health.

V is TRBV27 and J is TRBJ1-1, with a tentative D call TRBD1 (5 bases). There are 14 residues in the CDR3. V lost 8 bases and J lost 0, with 13 bases in between. Germline lookup yields CDR1 MNHEY and CDR2 SMNVEV (reference sequence). CDR3 sequence (DNA): TGTGCCAGCTCCTGGGGGGGAATGAACACTGAAGCTTTCTTT. This encodes CASSWGGMNTEAFF.

The rearrangement links TRBV6-5 to TRBJ1-4; possible D gene TRBD1, 6 bases. Germline CDR1 and CDR2: MNHEY and SVGAGI. The CDR3 contains 15 residues. V lost 6 bases, J lost 0 bases, and 11 bases lay in between. The CDR3 DNA sequence: TGTGCCAGCAGCTCAGGGGTTGCAACTAATGAAAAACTGTTTTTT. It specifies CASSSGVATNEKLFF.

The chain employs TRBV7-9 and TRBJ1-4; unclear D gene. Trimming took off 3 bases at V and 0 bases at J, with 5 bases between the two ends. In germline, CDR1 is SEHNR, CDR2 FQNEAQ (reference sequence). The CDR3 totals 14 residues. The CDR3: CASSLHPTNEKLFF. CDR3 DNA sequence: TGTGCCAGCAGCTTGCATCCAACTAATGAAAAACTGTTTTTT.

The chain links TRBV11-2 to TRBJ2-2, with D unclear. Germline values: CDR1 SGHAT, CDR2 FQNNGV. The CDR3 is 13 residues long. The germline V and J ends were trimmed by 4 bases and 4 bases, with 7 bases remaining between them. CDR3 sequence: CASSSQVTGELFF. For the CDR3, the DNA is TGTGCCAGCAGCTCTCAGGTCACCGGGGAGCTGTTTTTT. The variable domain in full, with the rest retrieved from reference TRBV11-2 and TRBJ2-2, is EAGVAQSPRYKIIEKRQSVAFWCNPISGHATLYWYQQILGQGPKLLIQFQNNGVVDDSQLPKDRFSAERLKGVDSTLKIQPAKLEDSAVYLCASSSQVTGELFFGEGSRLTVL.

V and J are TRBV30 and TRBJ2-7, with D uncertain. The CDR3 has 15 residues. CDR1 and CDR2 (germline): GTSNPN, SVGIG (reference sequence). Trimming removed 8 bases at V and 3 bases at J, with 23 bases between. The CDR3 sequence is CARAGRSKGIYEQYF. Written as DNA, the CDR3 is TGTGCCCGGGCCGGGCGCTCGAAGGGAATCTACGAGCAGTACTTC.

The rearrangement uses TRBV5-5 and TRBJ1-1, with D possibly TRBD1 on 6 matching bases. Trimming left V 0 bases short and J 6 bases short, with 15 bases between. Germline V gene sequence: CDR1 SGHKS, CDR2 YYEKEE (reference sequence). This CDR3 is 15 amino acids long. The CDR3 region is CASSLGLSGVPEAFF. The CDR3 DNA follows: TGTGCCAGCAGCTTGGGGCTTTCAGGGGTACCTGAAGCTTTCTTT.

This rearrangement joins TRBV2 to TRBJ2-2; D gene ambiguous. The CDR3 spans 14 residues. CDR1 and CDR2 from the germline V gene are SNHLY and FYNNEI. Between the trimmed V and J ends, which lost 4 bases and 5 bases, there was a span of 11 bases. This CDR3 reads CASSANTGTGELFF. CDR3 sequence (DNA): TGTGCCAGCAGTGCGAACACTGGGACCGGGGAGCTGTTTTTT.

This chain uses TRBV4-1 with TRBJ1-1, with 10 positions matching TRBD1. J lost 2 bases, V lost 3 bases, and 9 bases had no gene match. From germline, CDR1 is MGHRA and CDR2 YSYEKL. The CDR3 totals 17 residues. CDR3 DNA sequence: TGCGCCAGCAGCCACCTCCCCGGACAGGGGGGTAACACTGAAGCTTTCTTT. The encoded protein is CASSHLPGQGGNTEAFF.

A word on this clone: The junction shows a germline mismatch at one end, possibly a read error. The chain carries TRBV7-7 and TRBJ2-5; D is unclear. The CDR3 is made up of 15 amino acids. CDR1 and CDR2 from the germline V gene are SSHAT and FNYEAQ (reference sequence). CDR3 loop: CASSLAGKAQETQYF. DNA of the CDR3: TGTGCTAGCAGCTTAGCTGGGAAGGCCCAAGAGACCCAGTACTTC.

The J gene is TRBJ1-3, the V gene TRBV18; maybe TRBD1 (6 bases). The V gene's germline CDR1 is KGHSH and CDR2 LQKENI. This CDR3 spans 15 amino acids. The ends were cut back, 3 bases at V and 0 bases at J, with 9 bases in the middle. For the CDR3, the DNA is TGTGCCAGCTCACCCCGACAGGACTCTGGAAACACCATATATTTT. Protein product: CASSPRQDSGNTIYF.

The chain is built from TRBV10-3 and TRBJ2-5, with D unresolved. Germline loops: CDR1 ENHRY, CDR2 SYGVKD. The V end was cut by 0 bases, the J end by 1 base, with 3 bases between. The CDR3 has 13 residues. The CDR3 sequence: CAISESPQETQYF. CDR3 coding DNA: TGTGCCATCAGTGAGTCGCCCCAAGAGACCCAGTACTTC.

The chain employs TRBV19 and TRBJ2-3, with D hard to call. CDR1 and CDR2 from the germline V gene are LNHDA and SQIVND (reference sequence). Trimming left V 5 bases short and J 4 bases short, with 13 bases between. This CDR3 region has 14 residues. The CDR3: CASSRVFKADTQYF. CDR3 nucleotides: TGTGCCAGTAGTCGGGTTTTTAAGGCAGATACGCAGTATTTT.

The table lists this clone with many counts. The chain combines TRBV11-2 with TRBJ2-5; D tentatively reads TRBD1 or TRBD2 (6 bases each). V lost 1 base and J lost 5, with 11 bases in between. The length of the CDR3 is 14 residues. Germline CDR1 is SGHAT and CDR2 is FQNNGV. CDR3 in amino acids: CASSLGGAQETQYF. The CDR3 nucleotides read TGTGCCAGCAGCTTAGGGGGGGCGCAGGAGACCCAGTACTTC.

The rearrangement joins TRBV28 to TRBJ2-1, with 8 bases aligning to TRBD2. This CDR3 contains 14 residues. Germline trimming cut 6 bases from V and 7 bases from J; bases unmatched to any gene: 8. Germline V CDR1 and CDR2: MDHEN, SYDVKM. The CDR3 is CASRESGSLNEQFF. The CDR3 DNA is TGTGCCAGCAGGGAAAGCGGGAGTTTAAATGAGCAGTTCTTC.

This chain connects TRBV5-6 to TRBJ2-7; weak D call: TRBD1 (5 bases). Trimming took off 3 bases at V and 0 bases at J, with 10 bases between the two ends. CDR1 and CDR2 from the germline V gene are SGHDT and YYEEEE. The CDR3 has 14 residues. The CDR3 spells CASSWRQSSYEQYF. In DNA, the CDR3 is TGTGCCAGCAGCTGGAGACAGAGCTCCTACGAGCAGTACTTC.

The chain links TRBV19 to TRBJ1-5, with no clear D. The germline V gene encodes CDR1 LNHDA and CDR2 SQIVND (reference sequence). Trimming shortened V by 10 bases and J by 0 bases, and 13 bases separated the two germline ends. This CDR3 has 14 amino acids. The CDR3 bases are TGTGCCACCAGCGACGTATATAGCAATCAGCCCCAGCATTTT. Translation gives CATSDVYSNQPQHF.

Of note for this clone: The same CDR3 arises from other DNA sequences in this sample as well. J is TRBJ1-5 and V is TRBV6-1; TRBD1 matches at 9 bases. There are 13 residues in the CDR3. J gave up 6 bases and V 6 bases, and 3 bases lay outside the gene matches. Per the germline V gene, CDR1 is MNHNS and CDR2 is SASEGT. The CDR3, as DNA: TGTGCCAGCAGCGGGACAGGGCCTCAGCCCCAGCATTTT. Protein sequence: CASSGTGPQPQHF.

The J gene is TRBJ1-6, the V gene TRBV30; 7 nucleotides agree with TRBD1. V trimming: 5 bases; J trimming: 4 bases; junction bases outside the gene matches: 5. Per germline, CDR1 GTSNPN and CDR2 SVGIG (reference sequence). The CDR3 runs to 14 residues. DNA of the CDR3: TGTGCCTGGGGACCGGGACAGTATAATTCACCCCTCCACTTT. Its protein is CAWGPGQYNSPLHF.

The V and J genes are TRBV5-4 and TRBJ1-2; 9 nucleotides align to TRBD1. This CDR3 is 18 amino acids long. Trimming at V came to 4 bases and at J to 6 bases, leaving 19 bases not matched to a gene. Germline loops: CDR1 SGHNT, CDR2 YYREEE (reference sequence). The CDR3 DNA follows: TGTGCCAGCAGCCAAGGATCTCCAACAGGGGGCAATTCCCATGGCTACACCTTC. As protein: CASSQGSPTGGNSHGYTF.

The rearrangement uses TRBV29-1 and TRBJ1-5; D not resolved. Germline V gene data show CDR1 as SQVTM and CDR2 as ANQGSEA. V lost 2 bases to trimming and J lost 3 bases, with 8 bases between them. This CDR3 is built from 13 residues. The CDR3: CSVERLLNQPQHF. The DNA for the CDR3 is TGCAGCGTTGAACGCCTGCTCAATCAGCCCCAGCATTTT. Full variable domain (rest looked up from reference TRBV29-1 and TRBJ1-5): SAVISQKPSRDICQRGTSLTIQCQVDSQVTMMFWYRQQPGQSLTLIATANQGSEATYESGFVIDKFPISRPNLTFSTLTVSNMSPEDSSIYLCSVERLLNQPQHFGDGTRLSIL.

This clone was picked up many times. V gene TRBV29-1 combines with J gene TRBJ2-7; tentative D call: TRBD2 (5 bases). The CDR3 has 13 residues. V dropped 4 bases and J dropped 7 bases, with 17 bases sitting between them. CDR1 is SQVTM, CDR2 ANQGSEA, per germline. The CDR3: CSVAEGGGREQYF. In nucleotides, the CDR3 is TGCAGCGTTGCAGAGGGCGGTGGGAGAGAGCAGTACTTC.

This chain joins TRBV7-9 and TRBJ1-1; no clear D gene. CDR1 is SEHNR and CDR2 is FQNEAQ in the germline V gene (reference sequence). The CDR3 loop spans 11 amino acids. Trimming shortened V by 5 bases and J by 5 bases, and 6 bases separated the two germline ends. The CDR3 sequence is CASSALTEAFF. The DNA of the CDR3 is TGTGCCAGCAGCGCGTTAACTGAAGCTTTCTTT. Full variable domain (rest looked up from reference TRBV7-9 and TRBJ1-1): DTGVSQNPRHKITKRGQNVTFRCDPISEHNRLYWYRQTLGQGPEFLTYFQNEAQLEKSRLLSDRFSAERPKGSFSTLEIQRTEQGDSAMYLCASSALTEAFFGQGTRLTVV.

This chain uses TRBV4-1 with TRBJ1-4; D may be TRBD1 (6 bases). This CDR3 comprises 16 residues. Trimming took 1 base from V and 1 from J, leaving 10 bases between them. CDR1 is MGHRA and CDR2 is YSYEKL in the germline V gene. CDR3: CASSQGGPITNEKLFF. CDR3 in DNA: TGCGCCAGCAGCCAAGGGGGGCCGATAACTAATGAAAAACTGTTTTTT.

The chain has TRBV6-5 and TRBJ2-7, with TRBD1 identical over 9 bases. The CDR3 spans 16 residues. Germline-derived CDR1 and CDR2 are MNHEY and SVGAGI. Unmatched junction bases numbered 8, after V lost 2 bases and J lost 3 bases. The CDR3 region has the DNA TGTGCCAGCAGTTACGGTGGGACAGGGAATCACTACGAGCAGTACTTC. Amino acids: CASSYGGTGNHYEQYF.

The rearrangement uses TRBV5-1 and TRBJ2-5; D may be TRBD1 (6 bases). The CDR3 loop spans 12 amino acids. V lost 4 bases and J 5 bases, leaving 9 bases between the germline ends. Germline-derived CDR1 and CDR2 are SGHRS and YFSETQ. CDR3 DNA: TGCGCCAGCAGCGGGGGCCTGGAGACCCAGTACTTC. Translated, it gives CASSGGLETQYF. The complete variable domain, with remaining parts taken from reference TRBV5-1 and TRBJ2-5, reads KAGVTQTPRYLIKTRGQQVTLSCSPISGHRSVSWYQQTPGQGLQFLFEYFSETQRNKGNFPGRFSGRQFSNSRSEMNVSTLELGDSALYLCASSGGLETQYFGPGTRLLVL.